This TCR beta chain was obtained from a study of T cell repertoires in cytomegalovirus infection. TCRdb analysed the reads with MiXCR anew, one entry per CDR3 protein. The sample has 95,000 to 150,000 distinct CDR3 sequences, approximately 30% seen once; the top ten hold around 54%. In its sample, this clonotype was seen a few times. The antigen is not known. The CDR3 is 15 amino acids. The V and J ends lost 6 bases and 8 bases respectively, with 21 bases between them. Germline CDR1 MDHEN, CDR2 SYDVKM. The receptor was derived from a human donor in good health (CMV status not recorded). Some clones in this sample may be carry-over from other donors' samples. The chain carries TRBV28 and TRBJ2-3; no firm D call. Sequencing was performed on CD8+ T cells from cultured PBMCs, taken from culture after CMV antigen stimulation. This CDR3 is CASSTTRESWGTQYF. CDR3 nucleotides: TGTGCCAGCAGCACAACTCGTGAGAGCTGGGGTACGCAGTATTTT.